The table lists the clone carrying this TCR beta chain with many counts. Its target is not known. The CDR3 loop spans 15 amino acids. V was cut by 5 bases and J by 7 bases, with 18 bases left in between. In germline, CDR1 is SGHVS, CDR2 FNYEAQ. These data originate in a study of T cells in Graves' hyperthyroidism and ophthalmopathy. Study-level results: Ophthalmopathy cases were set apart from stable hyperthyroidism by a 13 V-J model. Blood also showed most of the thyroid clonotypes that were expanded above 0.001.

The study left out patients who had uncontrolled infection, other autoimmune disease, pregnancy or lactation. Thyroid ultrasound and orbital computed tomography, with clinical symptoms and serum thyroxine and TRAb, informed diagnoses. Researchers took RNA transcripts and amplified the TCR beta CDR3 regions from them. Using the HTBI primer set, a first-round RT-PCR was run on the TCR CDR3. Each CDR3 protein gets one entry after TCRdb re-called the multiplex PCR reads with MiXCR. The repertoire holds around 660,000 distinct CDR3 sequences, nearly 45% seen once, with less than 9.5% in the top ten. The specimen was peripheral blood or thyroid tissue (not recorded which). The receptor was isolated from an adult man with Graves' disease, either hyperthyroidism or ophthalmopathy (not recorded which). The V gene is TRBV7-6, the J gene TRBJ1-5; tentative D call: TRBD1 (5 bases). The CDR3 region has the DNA TGTGCCAGCAGCACGGCAGGGCGGGCAGTCCAGCCCCAGCATTTT. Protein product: CASSTAGRAVQPQHF.